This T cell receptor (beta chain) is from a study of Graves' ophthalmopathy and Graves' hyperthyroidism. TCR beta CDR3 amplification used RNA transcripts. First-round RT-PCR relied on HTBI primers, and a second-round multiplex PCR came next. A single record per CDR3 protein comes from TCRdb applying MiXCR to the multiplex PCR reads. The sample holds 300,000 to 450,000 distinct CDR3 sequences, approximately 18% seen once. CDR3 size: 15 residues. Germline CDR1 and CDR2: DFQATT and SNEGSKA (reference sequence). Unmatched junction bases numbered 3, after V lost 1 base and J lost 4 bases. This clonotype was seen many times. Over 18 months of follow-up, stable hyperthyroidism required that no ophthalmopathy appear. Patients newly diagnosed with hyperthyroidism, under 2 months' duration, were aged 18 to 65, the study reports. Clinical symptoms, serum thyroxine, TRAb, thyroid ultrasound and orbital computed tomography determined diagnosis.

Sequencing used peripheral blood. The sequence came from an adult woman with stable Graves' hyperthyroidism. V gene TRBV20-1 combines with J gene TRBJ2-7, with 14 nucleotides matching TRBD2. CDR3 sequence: CSARGTSGRQYEQYF. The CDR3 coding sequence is TGCAGTGCTAGAGGGACTAGCGGGAGGCAATACGAGCAGTACTTC.